This T cell receptor beta chain was sequenced during a study of T cell responses to AZD1222 COVID-19 vaccine. Libraries were prepared by immunoSEQ multiplex PCR; TCRdb keeps only in-frame clonotypes and omits some of them. The data show 100,000 or so clones, about 92% seen once. Details on this clone: The target antigen is unknown.

Study-wide points: Just six people given AZD1222 tested seropositive at baseline. The peak T cell response came first, and repertoires were sampled only after it. Donors in the cohort were predominantly white British and more often female, and clonal diversity was possibly underestimated.

The clonotype originates from an adult in good health. The sequenced sample was peripheral blood, obtained on day 0 of AZD1222 vaccination.

The CDR3 loop is CASSLHGNQPQHF. In DNA form, the CDR3 reads TGTGCCAGCAGTTTACACGGGAATCAGCCCCAGCATTTT. This chain links TRBV28 with TRBJ1-5, with D uncertain. In germline, CDR1 is MDHEN, CDR2 SYDVKM. Trimming left V 2 bases short and J 4 bases short, with 6 bases between. The length of the CDR3 is 13 residues.